A single sample gave rise to the 10 T cell receptor beta chains below, sequenced in a study of resident and recirculating memory T cells in vitiligo. TCRdb's copy holds only in-frame clones and misses some; the assay was immunoSEQ multiplex PCR. The data show tens of thousands of clones, with more than 85% seen just once and around 4.6% held by the top ten. Material for sequencing was blood. These receptors were obtained from a male donor with vitiligo.

The rearrangement links TRBV19 to TRBJ1-1, with D unresolved. CDR3 length equals 13 residues. Trimming removed 5 bases from V and 5 bases from J, with 12 bases in between. Germline CDR1 is LNHDA and CDR2 is SQIVND (reference sequence). CDR3 nucleotides: TGTGCCAGTAGTTTATTAATTAAAACTGAAGCTTTCTTT. Protein sequence: CASSLLIKTEAFF.

This chain joins TRBV14 and TRBJ2-1; D gene unclear. Germline V CDR1 and CDR2: SGHDN, FVKESK. Trimming took off 5 bases at V and 3 bases at J, with 11 bases between the two ends. The CDR3 is 14 residues long. CDR3 amino acids: CASSEYSDYNEQFF. The CDR3 DNA follows: TGTGCCAGCAGCGAATACAGTGACTACAATGAGCAGTTCTTC.

The chain links TRBV7-8 to TRBJ2-2; 9 nucleotides match TRBD1. CDR1 is SGHVS, CDR2 FQNEAQ, per germline. This CDR3 region has 15 residues. V was pared by 6 bases and J by 1 base, with 3 bases of the junction left unmatched. CDR3 in DNA: TGTGCCAGCAGATCGGGACAGGGGAACACCGGGGAGCTGTTTTTT. Residues: CASRSGQGNTGELFF.

The chain combines TRBV7-8 with TRBJ2-3; TRBD2 agrees at 7 bases. The CDR3 runs 18 residues. Germline V gives CDR1 SGHVS, CDR2 FQNEAQ. Trimming at V came to 7 bases and at J to 3 bases, leaving 19 bases not matched to a gene. CDR3 residues: CASKADLWGGIGTDTQYF. For the CDR3, the DNA is TGTGCCAGCAAAGCCGACTTGTGGGGGGGGATCGGGACAGATACGCAGTATTTT.

This clone came up once. The V gene is TRBV28, the J gene TRBJ1-5, with a possible D match to TRBD1 (6 bases). Trimming shortened V by 10 bases and J by 1 base, and 23 bases separated the two germline ends. The CDR3 has 17 amino acids. Germline lookup yields CDR1 MDHEN and CDR2 SYDVKM. The CDR3 coding sequence is TGTGCCACTTACCGGGGCAGGGGTGTAAGAAGCAATCAGCCCCAGCATTTT. This gives the protein CATYRGRGVRSNQPQHF.

This clone was picked up a small number of times. Other DNA sequences in the same sample also yield this CDR3. The chain recombines TRBV6-5 with TRBJ1-1; D uncertain. The CDR3 is 11 residues long. The germline V and J ends were trimmed by 6 bases and 5 bases, with 7 bases remaining between them. Germline loops: CDR1 MNHEY, CDR2 SVGAGI. The CDR3 sequence is CASSSVTEAFF. CDR3 sequence (DNA): TGTGCCAGCAGCTCAGTGACTGAAGCTTTCTTT.

The chain is built from TRBV9 and TRBJ1-2, with 8 bases fitting TRBD1. V shed 1 base and J 5 bases; nucleotides not matched to a gene: 4. The CDR3 spans 14 residues. Germline V lookup: CDR1 SGDLS, CDR2 YYNGEE. As DNA, the CDR3 is TGTGCCAGCAGCGTAAGTGGGACAGGTTATGGCTACACCTTC. As protein: CASSVSGTGYGYTF.

The chain recombines TRBV4-2 with TRBJ2-7; 11 bases line up with TRBD1. V dropped 0 bases and J dropped 7; count of bases not matched to a gene: 8. CDR1 and CDR2 from the germline V gene are LGHNA and YNFKEQ. The CDR3 spans 16 residues. Here the CDR3 reads CASSQDRTGGNWEQYF. CDR3 coding DNA: TGTGCCAGCAGCCAAGACAGGACAGGGGGCAATTGGGAGCAGTACTTC.

V gene TRBV2 combines with J gene TRBJ2-5; 8 nucleotides agree with TRBD1. With 7 bases clipped from V and 1 base from J, the junction kept 5 bases outside the gene matches. The CDR3 contains 14 residues. CDR1 and CDR2 from the germline V gene are SNHLY and FYNNEI. CDR3 in DNA: TGTGCCAGCAACCCGACAGGGGTCCAAGAGACCCAGTACTTC. Translating it yields CASNPTGVQETQYF.

The V call is TRBV5-5, the J call TRBJ2-7, with D possibly TRBD2 on 6 matching bases. Looked up from germline, CDR1 is SGHKS and CDR2 is YYEKEE (reference sequence). CDR3 length: 13 amino acids. V was trimmed by 6 bases and J by 5 bases, leaving 15 bases between them. The CDR3 DNA is TGTGCCAGCAACCAGGTCGGGGGTAACGAGCAGTACTTC. Translation gives CASNQVGGNEQYF.